The 14 T cell receptor beta chains reported below all come from one sample, sequenced in a study of T cells expressing NK-cell markers. TCRdb reprocessed the 5' RACE reads and reports one entry per CDR3 protein, with no DNA. The sample has some 500,000 distinct CDR3 sequences. Sequencing input: blood T cells: a sorted CD56 or NKG2C T cell subset, CD4+ or CD8+ T cells, or bulk PBMC T cells (not recorded which). Receptors originate from a woman in her 50s in good health.

The V call is TRBV12-5, the J call TRBJ1-1. Per germline, CDR1 LGHNT and CDR2 FRNRAP. The CDR3 is 16 amino acids. CDR3 sequence: CASGLVAGRFKTEAFF.

The V gene is TRBV27, the J gene TRBJ1-2. The V gene's germline CDR1 is MNHEY and CDR2 SMNVEV (reference sequence). This CDR3 is 13 amino acids long. The CDR3: CASSLSRGIGYTF.

The gene calls are TRBV7-6 and TRBJ2-1; TCRdb's D call, TRBD2, is unchecked because there is no DNA. The CDR3 covers 14 residues. CDR1 and CDR2 from the germline V gene are SGHVS and FNYEAQ. The CDR3 spells CASSVIAGDNEQFF.

The rearrangement joins TRBV27 to TRBJ2-1; with no DNA, the TCRdb D assignment of TRBD1 cannot be verified. The germline V gene has CDR1 MNHEY and CDR2 SMNVEV (reference sequence). This CDR3 region has 16 residues. CDR3 amino acids: CASSPRRGTAYNEQFF.

This chain joins TRBV5-1 and TRBJ2-4; absent DNA, TCRdb's TRBD2 call cannot be checked. This CDR3 is built from 18 residues. Germline values: CDR1 SGHRS, CDR2 YFSETQ. CDR3 protein: CASSFLPLPVAGGNIQYF.

This rearrangement joins TRBV18 to TRBJ2-1; TCRdb's D gene call, TRBD2, goes unchecked for lack of DNA. The CDR3 contains 18 residues. Germline V CDR1 and CDR2: KGHSH, LQKENI. CDR3 protein: CASSPIAAGLGRWNEQFF.

The chain joins TRBV29-1 to TRBJ1-2; TCRdb's D gene call, TRBD1, goes unchecked for lack of DNA. The CDR3 is made up of 13 amino acids. CDR1 is SQVTM and CDR2 is ANQGSEA in the germline V gene. CDR3 sequence: CSAGTGYSNGYTF.

The chain couples TRBV5-1 to TRBJ2-1; there is no DNA to check the TCRdb D call of TRBD2. This CDR3 contains 16 residues. Germline CDR1 and CDR2: SGHRS and YFSETQ. The CDR3: CASSAAGLAAYNEQFF.

This chain connects TRBV5-1 to TRBJ1-4. The CDR3 spans 14 residues. Germline CDR1 reads SGHRS; CDR2 reads YFSETQ. CDR3 residues: CASSLQANNEKLFF. The full variable domain, in which reference TRBV5-1 and TRBJ1-4 provide the parts outside the CDR3, is KAGVTQTPRYLIKTRGQQVTLSCSPISGHRSVSWYQQTPGQGLQFLFEYFSETQRNKGNFPGRFSGRQFSNSRSEMNVSTLELGDSALYLCASSLQANNEKLFFGSGTQLSVL.

V and J are TRBV10-1 and TRBJ2-2; TCRdb reports TRBD1, a call that lacks DNA to check it against. CDR3 size: 18 residues. Germline values: CDR1 WNHNN, CDR2 SYGVQD (reference sequence). CDR3 sequence: CASSPNPPGTGGSGELFF.

The chain carries TRBV12-3 or TRBV12-4 and TRBJ2-5; the TRBD1 assignment by TCRdb is unverifiable without DNA. This CDR3 is built from 14 residues. CDR3 sequence: CASSRGLPGETQYF.

The chain recombines TRBV7-2 with TRBJ1-2; no DNA is available, so the TRBD1 call from TCRdb remains unchecked. Looked up from germline, CDR1 is SGHTA and CDR2 is FQGNSA. This CDR3 contains 14 residues. CDR3 region: CASSLVGRGHGYTF.

The V gene is TRBV29-1, the J gene TRBJ2-2. This CDR3 has 12 amino acids. The V gene's germline CDR1 is SQVTM and CDR2 ANQGSEA. The CDR3 is CSVQARTGELFF.

The rearrangement uses TRBV7-8 and TRBJ2-1; with no DNA, the TCRdb D assignment of TRBD1 cannot be verified. This CDR3 has 13 residues. The germline gives CDR1 SGHVS, CDR2 FQNEAQ. CDR3 sequence: CASNPGGGNEQFF.